This T cell receptor (beta chain) was found in a study of shared clonotypes between healthy human individuals. Background on the study: CD4 naive and memory got three plates each, CD8 naive two, CD8 memory one. Overall study results and limits: Estimated richness was generally greater in naive than memory subsets. It was anticipated that sequencing depth would influence how many clonotypes donors shared.

Into CD45RA+ naive and CD45RA-negative memory subsets, the CD4+ cells were split. With regard to this clone: Antigen unknown.

Trimming removed 2 bases from V and 7 bases from J; junction bases left unmatched: 14. The CDR3 length is 16 residues. CDR1 is SEHNR, CDR2 FQNEAQ, per germline (reference sequence). Generated by immunoSEQ multiplex PCR, the TCRdb table keeps only in-frame clones and is missing some. The top ten hold around 0.38% of the sample, which has roughly 1,500,000 clones, approximately 98.5% seen once. The chain employs TRBV7-9 and TRBJ2-7; TRBD2 agrees at 7 bases. The source of this sequence is a man aged 25 to 40 in good health. Sequenced sample: naive CD4+ T cells sorted from blood. Subset reported: CD45RA+ positively selected. The CDR3 loop reads CASSLSLTGGVGEQYF. The CDR3 nucleotides read TGTGCCAGCAGCTTATCCTTAACGGGAGGCGTCGGGGAGCAGTACTTC. The full variable domain, rest sourced from reference TRBV7-9 and TRBJ2-7, is DTGVSQNPRHKITKRGQNVTFRCDPISEHNRLYWYRQTLGQGPEFLTYFQNEAQLEKSRLLSDRFSAERPKGSFSTLEIQRTEQGDSAMYLCASSLSLTGGVGEQYFGPGTRLTVT.